One sample yielded the 9 T cell receptor beta chains listed below, sequenced in a study of cytomegalovirus exposure and HLA in healthy donors. Data came from immunoSEQ multiplex PCR; TCRdb stores just in-frame clones and leaves some out. The sample contains approximately 41,000 clones, just under 95% of which appear only once. Sequencing input: PBMCs. The source is a man aged 18 to 35 in good health and CMV-seronegative.

The chain employs TRBV6-1 and TRBJ1-4; TRBD1 matches 8 bases. In germline, CDR1 is MNHNS, CDR2 SASEGT. The V gene end was trimmed by 10 bases and the J gene end by 0 bases; junction bases not matched to a gene: 7. The CDR3 runs 15 residues. CDR3 sequence: CATLDRAPTNEKLFF. CDR3 sequence (DNA): TGTGCCACCCTGGACAGGGCCCCAACTAATGAAAAACTGTTTTTT.

This clone came up a few times. This chain links TRBV6-5 with TRBJ2-1; 7 positions match TRBD2. The CDR3 runs to 12 residues. Germline-derived CDR1 and CDR2 are MNHEY and SVGAGI. V lost 5 bases, J lost 9 bases, and 4 bases stayed unmatched. CDR3 bases: TGTGCCAGCAGTCCTGGGGGGGGTGAGCAGTTCTTC. Its protein is CASSPGGGEQFF.

This clone was recorded only once. In DNA form, the CDR3 reads TGTGCCAGCAGCTTCACAGGTACCTACGAGCAGTACTTC. Translated: CASSFTGTYEQYF. The chain joins TRBV7-9 to TRBJ2-7; a weak D match, TRBD1 (5 bases). The ends were cut back, 3 bases at V and 2 bases at J, with 8 bases in the middle. The CDR3 is 13 residues long. Germline-derived CDR1 and CDR2 are SEHNR and FQNEAQ (reference sequence).

V gene TRBV4-2 combines with J gene TRBJ1-6, with TRBD1 matching over 7 bases. There are 15 residues in the CDR3. Trimming cost V 0 bases and J 9 bases; bases outside gene matches: 5. Germline V CDR1 and CDR2: LGHNA, YNFKEQ. The CDR3 loop reads CASSQDSGGSSPLHF. CDR3 coding DNA: TGTGCCAGCAGCCAAGATTCAGGGGGAAGTTCACCCCTCCACTTT.

This chain uses TRBV19 with TRBJ2-7; D may be TRBD1 (6 bases). Trimming pared 6 bases from V and 1 base from J, leaving 10 bases between. The CDR3 is 13 amino acids. Germline CDR1 and CDR2: LNHDA and SQIVND (reference sequence). CDR3 sequence reads: CASSSGQSYEQYF. In nucleotides, the CDR3 is TGTGCCAGTAGCTCCGGACAGTCCTACGAGCAGTACTTC.

The rearrangement uses TRBV30 and TRBJ1-1; D perhaps matches TRBD1 (6 bases). This CDR3 region has 15 residues. CDR1 and CDR2 (germline): GTSNPN, SVGIG (reference sequence). V was cut by 2 bases and J by 0 bases, with 13 bases left in between. DNA of the CDR3: TGTGCCTGGAGTTCCTGGGGGGGCATGAACACTGAAGCTTTCTTT. Amino acid sequence: CAWSSWGGMNTEAFF.

The rearrangement links TRBV30 to TRBJ1-4, with D unresolved. This CDR3 is 16 amino acids long. Germline-derived CDR1 and CDR2 are GTSNPN and SVGIG (reference sequence). V lost 4 bases and J lost 5, with 20 bases in between. The CDR3 sequence is CAWTSAPGDSNEKLFF. The CDR3 DNA reads as TGTGCCTGGACCTCCGCCCCCGGGGATTCGAATGAAAAACTGTTTTTT. The entire variable domain, with the rest obtained from reference TRBV30 and TRBJ1-4, is as follows: SQTIHQWPATLVQPVGSPLSLECTVEGTSNPNLYWYRQAAGRGLQLLFYSVGIGQISSEVPQNLSASRPQDRQFILSSKKLLLSDSGFYLCAWTSAPGDSNEKLFFGSGTQLSVL.

This chain uses TRBV6-4 with TRBJ2-2; 10 bases are shared with TRBD2. CDR1 MRHNA and CDR2 SNTAGT come from the germline V gene. This CDR3 spans 16 amino acids. With 5 bases clipped from V and 3 bases from J, the junction kept 6 bases outside the gene matches. CDR3 residues: CASSISGGADTGELFF. The CDR3 coding sequence is TGTGCCAGCAGTATCAGCGGGGGGGCCGACACCGGGGAGCTGTTTTTT.

This chain connects TRBV5-1 to TRBJ1-5; 7 bases align to TRBD1. Germline CDR1 reads SGHRS; CDR2 reads YFSETQ. V gave up 1 base and J gave up 0 bases; unmatched junction bases: 1. The CDR3 length is 15 residues. CDR3 bases: TGCGCCAGCAGCTTGCAGGGGGATAGCAATCAGCCCCAGCATTTT. Translating gives CASSLQGDSNQPQHF. The whole variable domain, remainder taken from reference TRBV5-1 and TRBJ1-5, is KAGVTQTPRYLIKTRGQQVTLSCSPISGHRSVSWYQQTPGQGLQFLFEYFSETQRNKGNFPGRFSGRQFSNSRSEMNVSTLELGDSALYLCASSLQGDSNQPQHFGDGTRLSIL.